One sample yielded the 10 T cell receptor beta chains listed below, sequenced in a study of T cell responses to AZD1222 COVID-19 vaccine. Only in-frame clones appear in the TCRdb table, and some are missing; sequencing was by immunoSEQ multiplex PCR. The table lists about 120,000 clones, approximately 85% of them singletons. Material: peripheral blood, obtained on day 0 of AZD1222 vaccination. These receptors were collected from an adult in good health.

This chain links TRBV11-3 with TRBJ1-5; no clear D. The CDR3 runs to 13 residues. Trimming cost V 2 bases and J 5 bases, with 7 bases left between them. Germline assignment: CDR1 SGHNT and CDR2 YENEEA. CDR3 region: CASSLYLDQPQHF. CDR3 coding DNA: TGTGCCAGCAGCTTATATTTGGATCAGCCCCAGCATTTT. Full variable domain (remainder filled in from reference TRBV11-3 and TRBJ1-5): EAGVVQSPRYKIIEKKQPVAFWCNPISGHNTLYWYLQNLGQGPELLIRYENEEAVDDSQLPKDRFSAERLKGVDSTLKIQPAELGDSAVYLCASSLYLDQPQHFGDGTRLSIL.

V is TRBV11-3 and J is TRBJ1-2; TRBD1 agrees at 11 bases. The CDR3 is 16 amino acids. Unmatched junction bases numbered 12, after V lost 5 bases and J lost 7 bases. Germline loops: CDR1 SGHNT, CDR2 YENEEA. DNA of the CDR3: TGTGCCAGCAGCCTCCCCGGACAGGGGGCCAGTGGTGGCTACACCTTC. Amino acids: CASSLPGQGASGGYTF. The complete variable domain, with remaining parts taken from reference TRBV11-3 and TRBJ1-2, reads EAGVVQSPRYKIIEKKQPVAFWCNPISGHNTLYWYLQNLGQGPELLIRYENEEAVDDSQLPKDRFSAERLKGVDSTLKIQPAELGDSAVYLCASSLPGQGASGGYTFGSGTRLTVV.

This chain uses TRBV20-1 with TRBJ1-1; D is undetermined. V lost 6 bases, J lost 5 bases, and 10 bases lay in between. The CDR3 has 11 residues. Germline CDR1 reads DFQATT; CDR2 reads SNEGSKA (reference sequence). The CDR3 protein is CSATPSTEAFF. CDR3 nucleotide sequence: TGCAGTGCCACTCCTTCAACTGAAGCTTTCTTT.

V gene TRBV6-2 or TRBV6-3 combines with J gene TRBJ2-1; TRBD2 agrees at 12 bases. Per germline, CDR1 MNHEY and CDR2 SVGEGT. CDR3 length: 15 residues. After removal of 6 bases from V and 4 bases from J, the junction contained 4 bases not matched to a gene. The CDR3 nucleotides read TGTGCCAGCAGCCCTAGCGGGGGGGGTTACAATGAGCAGTTCTTC. This codes for CASSPSGGGYNEQFF.

The chain links TRBV11-3 to TRBJ2-7, with 13 bases that match TRBD2. Germline values: CDR1 SGHNT, CDR2 YENEEA. The V segment lost 1 base and the J segment 3 bases; nucleotides outside the gene matches: 6. There are 17 residues in the CDR3. The CDR3 sequence: CASSLGRGLAGIYEQYF. CDR3 nucleotide sequence: TGTGCCAGCAGCTTAGGTCGGGGACTAGCGGGAATCTACGAGCAGTACTTC.

This clone occurred a few times. The chain employs TRBV18 and TRBJ2-7, with TRBD1 as a possible D gene (5 bases). CDR3 size: 13 residues. Trimming cost V 4 bases and J 3 bases, with 10 bases left between them. Looked up from germline, CDR1 is KGHSH and CDR2 is LQKENI. CDR3 nucleotides: TGTGCCAGCTCACGAGACAGCCTCTACGAGCAGTACTTC. Protein product: CASSRDSLYEQYF. The full variable domain, rest sourced from reference TRBV18 and TRBJ2-7, is NAGVMQNPRHLVRRRGQEARLRCSPMKGHSHVYWYRQLPEEGLKFMVYLQKENIIDESGMPKERFSAEFPKEGPSILRIQQVVRGDSAAYFCASSRDSLYEQYFGPGTRLTVT.

The rearrangement uses TRBV6-4 and TRBJ1-5, with TRBD1 matching over 11 bases. Germline CDR1 MRHNA, CDR2 SNTAGT. V was clipped by 4 bases and J by 1 base; unmatched bases: 9. The CDR3 is 18 residues long. The chain's CDR3 is CASSGRDRGFGSNQPQHF. CDR3 DNA: TGTGCCAGCAGTGGCCGGGACAGGGGGTTTGGGAGCAATCAGCCCCAGCATTTT.

This clone was picked up one time. V gene TRBV2 combines with J gene TRBJ1-3; D is ambiguous. The CDR3 is made up of 13 amino acids. Germline assignment: CDR1 SNHLY and CDR2 FYNNEI. The V and J ends lost 8 bases and 0 bases respectively, with 8 bases between them. CDR3 amino acids: CASRSRSGNTIYF. As DNA, the CDR3 is TGTGCCAGCCGATCCCGCTCTGGAAACACCATATATTTT.

A few counts support this clone. V gene TRBV5-5 combines with J gene TRBJ2-3; the D gene is possibly TRBD2 (6 bases). The CDR3 totals 13 residues. Trimming took 4 bases from V and 9 from J, leaving 15 bases between them. Germline V CDR1 and CDR2: SGHKS, YYEKEE (reference sequence). The CDR3 protein is CASSQRRDSTQYF. CDR3 coding DNA: TGTGCCAGCAGCCAACGCCGGGACTCAACGCAGTATTTT.

The chain couples TRBV5-3 to TRBJ1-4, with D possibly matching TRBD1 (5 bases). TRBV5-3 is placed among ORFs of uncertain function. The CDR3 covers 17 residues. V was pared by 2 bases and J by 7 bases, with 21 bases between. The CDR3 is CARSLHPGTPSGEKLFF. The DNA for the CDR3 is TGTGCCAGAAGCTTACACCCCGGGACTCCGTCGGGTGAAAAACTGTTTTTT.